The 15 T cell receptor beta chains presented below share a single source sample, sequenced in a study of blood T cell repertoires in COVID-19. Profiled with immunoSEQ multiplex PCR; TCRdb holds only in-frame clones, not every one. Seen here are a few hundred thousand clones, under 90% observed once, and the top ten hold about 9.4%. The source material was PBMCs or T cells enriched from blood (not recorded which). The source is a woman under 40 who had recovered from COVID-19.

The chain carries TRBV28 and TRBJ1-1; D unresolved. V lost 4 bases and J lost 3, with 3 bases in between. The germline V gene encodes CDR1 MDHEN and CDR2 SYDVKM. The CDR3 has 11 residues. CDR3 loop: CASSSDTEAFF. CDR3 in DNA: TGTGCCAGCAGTTCGGACACTGAAGCTTTCTTT.

This clone was found once. The rearrangement links TRBV5-6 to TRBJ2-7, with 11 bases lining up with TRBD1. Per the germline V gene, CDR1 is SGHDT and CDR2 is YYEEEE. The CDR3 covers 15 residues. Trimming cost V 3 bases and J 4 bases; bases outside gene matches: 6. CDR3 sequence: CASSSAGTGGYEQYF. DNA of the CDR3: TGTGCCAGCAGCTCGGCCGGGACAGGGGGTTACGAGCAGTACTTC.

V and J are TRBV7-2 and TRBJ2-2; 7 bases are a match to TRBD2. Losses at the gene ends were 4 bases for V and 1 base for J; bases not matched to a gene: 6. This CDR3 has 16 residues. From germline, CDR1 is SGHTA and CDR2 FQGNSA. CDR3 nucleotides: TGTGCCAGCAGCTGGGCGGGAGCGTGGAACACCGGGGAGCTGTTTTTT. Encoded protein: CASSWAGAWNTGELFF.

J is TRBJ2-2 and V is TRBV10-3; perhaps TRBD1 as D (5 bases). The CDR3 is 12 residues long. CDR1 is ENHRY and CDR2 is SYGVKD in the germline V gene. The CDR3 nucleotides are TGTGCAGCAGGGTCGAACACCGGGGAGCTGTTTTTT. Protein: CAAGSNTGELFF.

This clone turned up a few times. V and J are TRBV2 and TRBJ2-1; 11 nucleotides align to TRBD2. Germline CDR1 SNHLY, CDR2 FYNNEI. Unmatched junction bases numbered 4, after V lost 6 bases and J lost 3 bases. The CDR3 runs 15 residues. CDR3 nucleotides: TGTGCCAGCAGGGGGGGACTAGCGGTCTACAATGAGCAGTTCTTC. Amino acid sequence: CASRGGLAVYNEQFF.

The chain combines TRBV4-3 with TRBJ2-1, with 9 nucleotides matching TRBD2. CDR1 and CDR2 from the germline V gene are LGHNA and YSLEER. The CDR3 sequence is 15 residues long. With V trimmed by 6 bases and J by 1 base, 4 bases remained unmatched. The CDR3 sequence: CASRESGRSYNEQFF. CDR3 bases: TGCGCCAGCAGGGAAAGCGGGAGGTCCTACAATGAGCAGTTCTTC.

The chain recombines TRBV7-2 with TRBJ2-4; D remains ambiguous. The V end lost 0 bases, the J end lost 6 bases, and 15 bases lay between the germline ends. The germline CDR1 and CDR2 sequences are SGHTA and FQGNSA. CDR3 length equals 16 residues. DNA of the CDR3: TGTGCCAGCAGCTTAGCGCTGCGGCTCATCGGAAACATTCAGTACTTC. Protein sequence: CASSLALRLIGNIQYF.

The chain carries TRBV20-1 and TRBJ2-3, with TRBD2 identical over 8 bases. The CDR3 is made up of 14 amino acids. Germline-derived CDR1 and CDR2 are DFQATT and SNEGSKA (reference sequence). Trimming removed 3 bases from V and 1 base from J; junction bases left unmatched: 3. The CDR3 nucleotides read TGCAGTGCTAGTCGGCGGGAGGGCACAGATACGCAGTATTTT. This sequence encodes CSASRREGTDTQYF.

This clone has just a few counts. The CDR3 region is CASSLWQGMNTEAFF. CDR3 in DNA: TGTGCCAGCAGCTTATGGCAGGGGATGAACACTGAAGCTTTCTTT. J is TRBJ1-1 and V is TRBV7-9; D is perhaps TRBD1 (6 bases). Deletions cut 2 bases from V and 0 bases from J, with 10 bases between. Germline V CDR1 and CDR2: SEHNR, FQNEAQ (reference sequence). The length of the CDR3 is 15 residues.

The gene calls are TRBV28 and TRBJ2-7; 9 positions match TRBD2. J lost 0 bases, V lost 8 bases, and 8 bases had no gene match. Looked up from germline, CDR1 is MDHEN and CDR2 is SYDVKM. The CDR3 is 15 amino acids. CDR3 sequence reads: CASCPSGINSYEQYF. As DNA, the CDR3 is TGTGCCAGCTGTCCTAGCGGGATAAACTCCTACGAGCAGTACTTC.

This sequence joins TRBV28 and TRBJ2-3; the D gene is possibly TRBD2 (6 bases). Trimming took off 1 base at V and 2 bases at J, with 25 bases between the two ends. CDR1 MDHEN and CDR2 SYDVKM come from the germline V gene. CDR3 length: 20 residues. The DNA for the CDR3 is TGTGCCAGCAGTTTATCCCTCCTAAGGATAGGTAGCGGAAACACAGATACGCAGTATTTT. It translates to CASSLSLLRIGSGNTDTQYF.

The chain employs TRBV11-2 and TRBJ1-3; 9 nucleotides align to TRBD1. V lost 6 bases to trimming and J lost 4 bases; unmatched junction nucleotides: 10. Per the germline V gene, CDR1 is SGHAT and CDR2 is FQNNGV. CDR3 length: 16 amino acids. CDR3 DNA: TGTGCCAGCAGATCTATACAGGGGGCGCGAGGAAACACCATATATTTT. It specifies CASRSIQGARGNTIYF.

This clone occurred once. CDR3 in DNA: TGTGCCAGTATTCAGGGGGGACAGGAAGGACGGGGCTACACCTTC. It encodes CASIQGGQEGRGYTF. This chain connects TRBV19 to TRBJ1-2; 8 bases line up with TRBD1. Germline CDR1 reads LNHDA; CDR2 reads SQIVND (reference sequence). CDR3 length: 15 amino acids. The trim removed 7 bases at V and 8 bases at J, leaving 15 bases unmatched.

The chain has TRBV6-5 and TRBJ1-2; D is unresolved. Per germline, CDR1 MNHEY and CDR2 SVGAGI. Trimming shortened V by 6 bases and J by 4 bases, and 9 bases separated the two germline ends. The CDR3 is made up of 12 amino acids. The CDR3 region has the DNA TGTGCCAGCAGGGAGGGAAGCTATGGCTACACCTTC. Translation gives CASREGSYGYTF.

J is TRBJ1-4 and V is TRBV7-2; possibly TRBD1 for D (5 bases). The CDR3 covers 15 residues. Looked up from germline, CDR1 is SGHTA and CDR2 is FQGNSA. Trimming pared 1 base from V and 8 bases from J, leaving 14 bases between. CDR3 sequence (DNA): TGTGCCAGCAGCTTAGACGTTACCCAGGGCGAAAAACTGTTTTTT. Encoded protein: CASSLDVTQGEKLFF. Variable domain in full (rest from reference TRBV7-2 and TRBJ1-4): GAGVSQSPSNKVTEKGKDVELRCDPISGHTALYWYRQSLGQGLEFLIYFQGNSAPDKSGLPSDRFSAERTGGSVSTLTIQRTQQEDSAVYLCASSLDVTQGEKLFFGSGTQLSVL.